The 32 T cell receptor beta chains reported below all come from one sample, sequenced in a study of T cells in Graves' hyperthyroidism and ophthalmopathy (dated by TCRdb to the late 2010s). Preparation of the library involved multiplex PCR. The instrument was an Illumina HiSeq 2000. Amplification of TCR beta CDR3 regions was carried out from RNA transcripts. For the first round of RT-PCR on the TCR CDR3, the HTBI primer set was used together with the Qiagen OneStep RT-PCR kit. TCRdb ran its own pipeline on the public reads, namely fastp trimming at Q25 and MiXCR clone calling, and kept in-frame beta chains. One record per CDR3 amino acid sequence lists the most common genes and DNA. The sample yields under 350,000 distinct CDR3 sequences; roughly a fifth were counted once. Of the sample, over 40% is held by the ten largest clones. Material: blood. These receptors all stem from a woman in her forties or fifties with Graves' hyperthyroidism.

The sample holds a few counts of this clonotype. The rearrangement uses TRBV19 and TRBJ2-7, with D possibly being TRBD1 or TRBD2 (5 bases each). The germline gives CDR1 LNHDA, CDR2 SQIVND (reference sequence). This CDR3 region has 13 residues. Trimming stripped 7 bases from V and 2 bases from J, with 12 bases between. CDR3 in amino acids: CASKGTATYEQYF. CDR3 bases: TGTGCCAGTAAGGGGACGGCGACCTACGAGCAGTACTTC. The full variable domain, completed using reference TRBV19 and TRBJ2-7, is DGGITQSPKYLFRKEGQNVTLSCEQNLNHDAMYWYRQDPGQGLRLIYYSQIVNDFQKGDIAEGYSVSREKKESFPLTVTSAQKNPTAFYLCASKGTATYEQYFGPGTRLTVT.

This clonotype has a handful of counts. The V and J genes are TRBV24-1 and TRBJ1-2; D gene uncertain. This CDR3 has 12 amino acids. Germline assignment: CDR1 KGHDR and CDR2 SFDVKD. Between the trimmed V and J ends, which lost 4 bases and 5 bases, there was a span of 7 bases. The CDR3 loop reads CATSESAYGYTF. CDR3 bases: TGTGCCACCAGTGAATCAGCTTATGGCTACACCTTC.

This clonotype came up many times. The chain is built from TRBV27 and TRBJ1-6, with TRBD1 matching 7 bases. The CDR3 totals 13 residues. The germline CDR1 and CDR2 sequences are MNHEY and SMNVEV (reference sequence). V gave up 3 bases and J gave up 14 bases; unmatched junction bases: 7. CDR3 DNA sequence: TGTGCCAGCAGTTTCCCAGGGGGGTCGTCCCTCCACTTT. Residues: CASSFPGGSSLHF.

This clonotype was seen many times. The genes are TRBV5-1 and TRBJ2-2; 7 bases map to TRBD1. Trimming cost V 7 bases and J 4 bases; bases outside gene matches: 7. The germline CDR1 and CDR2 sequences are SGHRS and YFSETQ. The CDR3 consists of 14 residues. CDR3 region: CASGEGASTGELFF. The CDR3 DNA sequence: TGCGCCAGCGGAGAGGGGGCGAGCACCGGGGAGCTGTTTTTT.

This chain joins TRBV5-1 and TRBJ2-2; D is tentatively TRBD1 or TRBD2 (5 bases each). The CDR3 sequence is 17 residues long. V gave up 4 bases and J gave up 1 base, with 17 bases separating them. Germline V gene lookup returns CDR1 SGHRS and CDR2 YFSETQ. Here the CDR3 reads CASSKGRGTVNTGELFF. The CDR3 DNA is TGCGCCAGCAGCAAGGGCCGAGGGACGGTGAACACCGGGGAGCTGTTTTTT.

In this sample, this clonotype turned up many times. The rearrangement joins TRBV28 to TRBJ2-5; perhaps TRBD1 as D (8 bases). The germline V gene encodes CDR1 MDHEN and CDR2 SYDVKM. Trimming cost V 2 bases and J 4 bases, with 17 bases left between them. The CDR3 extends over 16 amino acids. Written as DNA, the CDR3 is TGTGCCAGCAGTTTAACCTTTACAGGGGGGGGAGAGACCCAGTACTTC. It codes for CASSLTFTGGGETQYF.

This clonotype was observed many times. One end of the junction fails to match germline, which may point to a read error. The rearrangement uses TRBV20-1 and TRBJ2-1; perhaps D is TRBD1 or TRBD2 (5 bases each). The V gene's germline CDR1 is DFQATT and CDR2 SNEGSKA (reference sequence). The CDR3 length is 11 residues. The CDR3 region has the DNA TGTGGGTGGGGGATCTACAATGAGCAGTTCTTC. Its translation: CGWGIYNEQFF.

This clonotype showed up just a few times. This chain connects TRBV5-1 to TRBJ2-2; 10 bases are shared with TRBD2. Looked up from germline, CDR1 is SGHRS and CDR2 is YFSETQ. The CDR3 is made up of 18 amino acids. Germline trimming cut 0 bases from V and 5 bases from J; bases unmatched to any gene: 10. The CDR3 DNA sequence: TGCGCCAGCAGCTTGGAACGGCCTAGCGGGAGTTTTACCGGGGAGCTGTTTTTT. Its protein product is CASSLERPSGSFTGELFF.

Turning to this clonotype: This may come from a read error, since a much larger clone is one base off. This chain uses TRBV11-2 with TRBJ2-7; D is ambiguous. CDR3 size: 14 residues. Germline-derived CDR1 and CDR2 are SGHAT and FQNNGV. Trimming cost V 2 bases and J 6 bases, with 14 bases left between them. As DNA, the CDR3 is TGTGCCAGCAGCTTAAAGTGGGTGCTCGGCGAGCAGTACTTC. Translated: CASSLKWVLGEQYF. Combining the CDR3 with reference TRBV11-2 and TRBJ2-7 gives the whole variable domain EAGVAQSPRYKIIEKRQSVAFWCNPISGHATLYWYQQILGQGPKLLIQFQNNGVVDDSQLPKDRFSAERLKGVDSTLKIQPAKLEDSAVYLCASSLKWVLGEQYFGPGTRLTVT.

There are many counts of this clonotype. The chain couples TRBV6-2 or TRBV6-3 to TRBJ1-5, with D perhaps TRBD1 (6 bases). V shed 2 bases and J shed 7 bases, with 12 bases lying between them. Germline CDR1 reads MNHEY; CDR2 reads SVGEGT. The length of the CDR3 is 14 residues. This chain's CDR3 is CASSYADSNQPQHF. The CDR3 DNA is TGTGCCAGCAGTTACGCGGACAGTAACCAGCCCCAGCATTTT.

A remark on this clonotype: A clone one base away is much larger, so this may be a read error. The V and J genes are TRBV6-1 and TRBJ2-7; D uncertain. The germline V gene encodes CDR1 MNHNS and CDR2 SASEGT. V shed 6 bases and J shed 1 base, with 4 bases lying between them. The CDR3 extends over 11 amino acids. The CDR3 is CASRRSYEQYF. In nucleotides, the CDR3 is TGTGCCAGCAGGAGATCCTACGAGCAGTACTTC.

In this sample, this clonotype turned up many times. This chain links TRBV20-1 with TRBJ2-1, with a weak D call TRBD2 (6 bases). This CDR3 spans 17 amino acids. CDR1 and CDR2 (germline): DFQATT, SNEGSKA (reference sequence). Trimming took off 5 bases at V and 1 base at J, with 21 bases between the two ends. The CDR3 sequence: CSAGPLREVRSYNEQFF. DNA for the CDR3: TGCAGTGCTGGGCCCTTGAGGGAGGTTCGGTCCTACAATGAGCAGTTCTTC.

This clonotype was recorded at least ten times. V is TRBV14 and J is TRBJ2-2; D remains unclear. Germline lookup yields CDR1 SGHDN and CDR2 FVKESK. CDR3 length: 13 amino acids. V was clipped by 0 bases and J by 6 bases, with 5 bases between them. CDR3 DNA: TGTGCCAGCAGCCAAGATCTGGCCGGGGAGCTGTTTTTT. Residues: CASSQDLAGELFF.

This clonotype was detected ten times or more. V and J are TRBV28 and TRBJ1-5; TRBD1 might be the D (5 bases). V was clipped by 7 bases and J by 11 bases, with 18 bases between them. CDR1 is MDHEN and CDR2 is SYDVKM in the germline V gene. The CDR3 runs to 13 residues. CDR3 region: CASNAGLRKAQHF. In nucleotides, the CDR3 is TGTGCCAGCAATGCGGGGCTCAGGAAGGCCCAGCATTTT.

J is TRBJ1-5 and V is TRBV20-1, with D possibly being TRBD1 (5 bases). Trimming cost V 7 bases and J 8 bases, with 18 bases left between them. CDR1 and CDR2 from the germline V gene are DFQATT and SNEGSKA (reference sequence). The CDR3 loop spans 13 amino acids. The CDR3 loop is CSVRRGGKEPQHF. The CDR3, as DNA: TGCAGTGTACGACGCGGGGGAAAGGAGCCCCAGCATTTT.

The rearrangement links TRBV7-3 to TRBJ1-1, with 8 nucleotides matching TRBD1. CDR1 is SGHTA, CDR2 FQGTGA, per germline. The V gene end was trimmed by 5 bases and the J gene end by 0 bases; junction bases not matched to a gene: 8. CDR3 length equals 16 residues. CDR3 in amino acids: CASSPQGARMNTEAFF. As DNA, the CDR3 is TGTGCCAGCAGCCCCCAGGGGGCCAGGATGAACACTGAAGCTTTCTTT.

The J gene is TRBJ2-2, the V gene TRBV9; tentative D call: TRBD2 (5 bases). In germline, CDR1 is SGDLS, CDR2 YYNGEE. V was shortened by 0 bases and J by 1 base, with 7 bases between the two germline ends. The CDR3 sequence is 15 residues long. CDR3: CASSVVRGNTGELFF. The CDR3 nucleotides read TGTGCCAGCAGCGTAGTTCGGGGGAACACCGGGGAGCTGTTTTTT.

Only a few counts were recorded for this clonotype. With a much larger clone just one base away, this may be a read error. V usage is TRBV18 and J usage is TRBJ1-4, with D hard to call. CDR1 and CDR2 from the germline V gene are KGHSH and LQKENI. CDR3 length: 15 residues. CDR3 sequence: CASSPQGATNEKLIF. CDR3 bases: TGTGCCAGCTCACCACAGGGTGCAACTAATGAAAAACTGATTTTT.

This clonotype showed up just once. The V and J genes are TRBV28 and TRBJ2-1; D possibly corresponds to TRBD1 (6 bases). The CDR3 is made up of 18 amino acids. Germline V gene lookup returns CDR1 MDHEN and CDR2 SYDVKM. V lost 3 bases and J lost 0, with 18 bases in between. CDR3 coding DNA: TGTGCCAGCAGTTTGAACACACAACAGGGCAGCTCCTACAATGAGCAGTTCTTC. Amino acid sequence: CASSLNTQQGSSYNEQFF.

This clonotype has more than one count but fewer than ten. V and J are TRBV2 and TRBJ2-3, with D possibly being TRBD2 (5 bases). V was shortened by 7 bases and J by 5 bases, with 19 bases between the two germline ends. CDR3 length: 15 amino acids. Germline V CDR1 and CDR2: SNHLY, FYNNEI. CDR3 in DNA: TGTGCCAGCACCGAAAATAGCGTGGCTAAAGATACGCAGTATTTT. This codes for CASTENSVAKDTQYF.

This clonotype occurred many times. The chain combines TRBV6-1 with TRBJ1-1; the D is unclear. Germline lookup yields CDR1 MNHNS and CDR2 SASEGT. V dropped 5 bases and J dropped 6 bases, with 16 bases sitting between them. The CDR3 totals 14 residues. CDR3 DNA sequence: TGTGCCAGCAGTCCCCCCGGTGCACTGGCTGAAGCTTTCTTT. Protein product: CASSPPGALAEAFF.

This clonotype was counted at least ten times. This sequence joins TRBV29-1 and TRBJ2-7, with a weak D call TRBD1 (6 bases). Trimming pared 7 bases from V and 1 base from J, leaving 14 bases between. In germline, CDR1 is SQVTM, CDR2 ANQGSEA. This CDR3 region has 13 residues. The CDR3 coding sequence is TGCAGCGCAGGCAGGGGAATTTCCTACGAGCAGTACTTC. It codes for CSAGRGISYEQYF.

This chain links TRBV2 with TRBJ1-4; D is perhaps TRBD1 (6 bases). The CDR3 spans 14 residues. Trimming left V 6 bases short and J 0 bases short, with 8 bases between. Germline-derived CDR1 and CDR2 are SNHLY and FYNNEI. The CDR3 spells CASRGTTTNEKLFF. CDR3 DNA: TGTGCCAGCAGGGGGACAACAACTAATGAAAAACTGTTTTTT.

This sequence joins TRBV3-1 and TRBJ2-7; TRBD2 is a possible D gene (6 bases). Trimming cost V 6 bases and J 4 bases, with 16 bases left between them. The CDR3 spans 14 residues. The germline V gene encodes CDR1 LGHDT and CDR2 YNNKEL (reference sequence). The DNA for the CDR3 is TGTGCCAGCAGTTACTCCCGTGGAGGGTACGAGCAGTACTTC. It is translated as CASSYSRGGYEQYF.

CDR3 sequence (DNA): TGTGCCAGCTCACAATCCGGGACTAGCGGGTTCGAGCAGTACTTC. Encoded protein: CASSQSGTSGFEQYF. The genes are TRBV18 and TRBJ2-7; TRBD2 matches 12 bases. CDR1 is KGHSH, CDR2 LQKENI, per germline. Losses at the gene ends were 4 bases for V and 6 bases for J; bases not matched to a gene: 7. This CDR3 comprises 15 residues.

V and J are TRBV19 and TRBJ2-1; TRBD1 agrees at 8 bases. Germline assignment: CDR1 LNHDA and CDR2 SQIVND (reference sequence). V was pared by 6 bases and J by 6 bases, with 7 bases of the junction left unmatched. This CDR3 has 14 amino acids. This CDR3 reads CASSGQGFPNEQFF. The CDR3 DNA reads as TGTGCCAGTAGCGGACAGGGTTTTCCCAATGAGCAGTTCTTC.

The CDR3 DNA is TGTGCCAGCAGTTACAGCGAACAGGGGAACACTGAAGCTTTCTTT. The encoded protein is CASSYSEQGNTEAFF. This chain joins TRBV6-2 or TRBV6-3 and TRBJ1-1; D is possibly TRBD1 (6 bases). Trimming shortened V by 2 bases and J by 1 base, and 11 bases separated the two germline ends. The CDR3 has 15 residues. From germline, CDR1 is MNHEY and CDR2 SVGEGT.

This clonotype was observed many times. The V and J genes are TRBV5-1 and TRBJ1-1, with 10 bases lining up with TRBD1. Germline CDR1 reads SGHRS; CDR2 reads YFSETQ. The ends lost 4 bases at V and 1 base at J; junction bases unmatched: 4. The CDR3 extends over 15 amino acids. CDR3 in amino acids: CASSDRGLTNTEAFF. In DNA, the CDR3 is TGCGCCAGCAGCGACAGGGGGCTCACGAACACTGAAGCTTTCTTT.

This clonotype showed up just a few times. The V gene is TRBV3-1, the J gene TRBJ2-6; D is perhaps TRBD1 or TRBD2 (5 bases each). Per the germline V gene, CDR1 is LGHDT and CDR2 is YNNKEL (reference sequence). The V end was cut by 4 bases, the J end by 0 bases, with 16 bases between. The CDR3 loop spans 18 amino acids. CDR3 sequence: CASSLSGAPYSGANVLTF. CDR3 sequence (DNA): TGTGCCAGCAGCCTATCCGGGGCTCCTTACTCTGGGGCCAACGTCCTGACTTTC.

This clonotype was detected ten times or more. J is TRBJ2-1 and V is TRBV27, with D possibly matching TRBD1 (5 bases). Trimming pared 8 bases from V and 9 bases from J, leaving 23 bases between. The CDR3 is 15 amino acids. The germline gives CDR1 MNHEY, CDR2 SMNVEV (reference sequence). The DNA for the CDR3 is TGTGCCAGCGGATCACGTGGGGCAGGGAAGGTTGAGCAGTTCTTC. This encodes CASGSRGAGKVEQFF.

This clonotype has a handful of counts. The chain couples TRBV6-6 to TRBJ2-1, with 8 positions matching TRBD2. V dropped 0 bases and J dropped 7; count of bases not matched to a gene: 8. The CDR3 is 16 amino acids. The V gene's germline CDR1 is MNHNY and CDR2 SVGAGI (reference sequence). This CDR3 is CASSYSSGSSSNEQFF. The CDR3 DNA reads TGTGCCAGCAGTTACTCAAGCGGGAGTTCCTCGAATGAGCAGTTCTTC.

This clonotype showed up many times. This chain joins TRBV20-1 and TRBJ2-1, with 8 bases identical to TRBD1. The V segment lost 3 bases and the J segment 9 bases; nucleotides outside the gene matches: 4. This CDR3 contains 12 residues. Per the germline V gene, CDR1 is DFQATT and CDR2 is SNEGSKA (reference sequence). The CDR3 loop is CSASGTGGEQFF. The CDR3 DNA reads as TGCAGTGCTAGCGGGACAGGAGGTGAGCAGTTCTTC.